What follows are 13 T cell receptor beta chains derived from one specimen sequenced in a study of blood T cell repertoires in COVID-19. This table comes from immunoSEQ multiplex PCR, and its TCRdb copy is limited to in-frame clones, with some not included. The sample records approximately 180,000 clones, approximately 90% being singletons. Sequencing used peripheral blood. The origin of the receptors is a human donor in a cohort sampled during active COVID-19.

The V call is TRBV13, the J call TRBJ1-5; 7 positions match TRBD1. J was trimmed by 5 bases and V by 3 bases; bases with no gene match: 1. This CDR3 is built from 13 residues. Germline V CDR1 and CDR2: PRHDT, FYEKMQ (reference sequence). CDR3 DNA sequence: TGTGCCAGCAGCTTCGACAGGGATCAGCCCCAGCATTTT. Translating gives CASSFDRDQPQHF.

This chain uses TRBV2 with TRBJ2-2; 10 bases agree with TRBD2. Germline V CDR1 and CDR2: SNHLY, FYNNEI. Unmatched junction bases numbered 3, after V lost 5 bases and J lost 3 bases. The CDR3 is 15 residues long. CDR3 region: CASSKGLADTGELFF. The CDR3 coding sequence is TGTGCCAGCAGTAAAGGACTAGCGGACACCGGGGAGCTGTTTTTT.

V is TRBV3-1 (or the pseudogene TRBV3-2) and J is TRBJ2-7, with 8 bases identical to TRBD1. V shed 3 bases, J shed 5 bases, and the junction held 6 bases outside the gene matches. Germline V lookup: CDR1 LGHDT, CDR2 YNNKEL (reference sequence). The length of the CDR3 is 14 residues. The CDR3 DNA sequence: TGTGCCAGCAGCCACGCGGACAGGGCGCACGAGCAGTACTTC. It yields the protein CASSHADRAHEQYF.

The CDR3 DNA is TGTGCCAGCAGTCCCCATAGCGGGAGCTCCTACAATGAGCAGTTCTTC. Translating it yields CASSPHSGSSYNEQFF. This chain connects TRBV6-2 or TRBV6-3 to TRBJ2-1; 9 bases line up with TRBD2. Trimming cost V 5 bases and J 0 bases; bases outside gene matches: 5. The CDR3 length is 16 residues. The germline V gene has CDR1 MNHEY and CDR2 SVGEGT.

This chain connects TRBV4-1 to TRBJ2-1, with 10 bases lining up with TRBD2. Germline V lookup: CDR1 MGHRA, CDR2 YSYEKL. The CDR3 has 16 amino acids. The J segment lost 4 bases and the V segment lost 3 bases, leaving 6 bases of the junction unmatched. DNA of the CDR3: TGCGCCAGCAGCCAGCCGGGACTAGCGACGTACAATGAGCAGTTCTTC. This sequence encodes CASSQPGLATYNEQFF.

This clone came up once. The CDR3 DNA follows: TGTGCCAGCAGTTACTCGATCGCGACGGGGAATTCACCCCTCCACTTT. It translates to CASSYSIATGNSPLHF. This chain joins TRBV6-2 or TRBV6-3 and TRBJ1-6, with D unclear. The CDR3 is 16 residues long. Germline V CDR1 and CDR2: MNHEY, SVGEGT. The V end lost 0 bases, the J end lost 7 bases, and 13 bases lay between the germline ends.

The CDR3 nucleotides are TGTGCCTGGAGTGTACGGCCAGGGGGCGAGGGTGAGCAGTTCTTC. Translation gives CAWSVRPGGEGEQFF. The V gene is TRBV30, the J gene TRBJ2-1; 8 nucleotides agree with TRBD1. Germline CDR1 is GTSNPN and CDR2 is SVGIG (reference sequence). The J segment lost 9 bases and the V segment lost 0 bases, leaving 10 bases of the junction unmatched. The CDR3 consists of 15 residues.

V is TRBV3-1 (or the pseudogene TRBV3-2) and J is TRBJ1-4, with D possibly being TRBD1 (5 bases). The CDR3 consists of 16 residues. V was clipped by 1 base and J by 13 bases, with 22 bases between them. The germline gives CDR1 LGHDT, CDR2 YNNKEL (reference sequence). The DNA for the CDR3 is TGTGCCAGCAGCCAAGGCCCTCCGGGTCACGGGGGGGGACTGTTTTTT. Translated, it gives CASSQGPPGHGGGLFF.

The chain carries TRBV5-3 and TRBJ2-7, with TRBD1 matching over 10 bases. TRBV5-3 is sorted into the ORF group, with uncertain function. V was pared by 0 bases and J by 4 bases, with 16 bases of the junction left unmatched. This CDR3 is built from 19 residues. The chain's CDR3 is CARSLARGQGKGKLYEQYF. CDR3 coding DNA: TGTGCCAGAAGCTTGGCCCGGGGACAGGGGAAAGGCAAATTGTACGAGCAGTACTTC.

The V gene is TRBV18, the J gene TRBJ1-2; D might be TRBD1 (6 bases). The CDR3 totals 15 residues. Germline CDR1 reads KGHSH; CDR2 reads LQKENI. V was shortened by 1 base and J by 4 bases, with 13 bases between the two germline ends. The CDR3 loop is CASSPLPGEIYGYTF. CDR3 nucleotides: TGTGCCAGCTCACCACTTCCAGGGGAGATCTATGGCTACACCTTC. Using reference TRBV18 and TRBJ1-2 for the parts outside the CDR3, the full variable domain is NAGVMQNPRHLVRRRGQEARLRCSPMKGHSHVYWYRQLPEEGLKFMVYLQKENIIDESGMPKERFSAEFPKEGPSILRIQQVVRGDSAAYFCASSPLPGEIYGYTFGSGTRLTVV.

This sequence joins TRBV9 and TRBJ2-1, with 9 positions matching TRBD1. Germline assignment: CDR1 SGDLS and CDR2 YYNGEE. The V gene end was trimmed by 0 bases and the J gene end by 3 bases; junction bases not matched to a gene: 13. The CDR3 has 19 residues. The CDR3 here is CASSVATGGQGVYYNEQFF. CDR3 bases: TGTGCCAGCAGCGTAGCTACAGGGGGACAGGGAGTTTACTACAATGAGCAGTTCTTC.

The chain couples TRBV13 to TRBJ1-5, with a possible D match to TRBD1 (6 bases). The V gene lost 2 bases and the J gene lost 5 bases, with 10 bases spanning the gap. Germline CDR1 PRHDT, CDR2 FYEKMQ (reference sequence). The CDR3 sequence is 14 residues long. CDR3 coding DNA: TGTGCCAGCAGCTTACAGGGGACCCATCAGCCCCAGCATTTT. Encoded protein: CASSLQGTHQPQHF. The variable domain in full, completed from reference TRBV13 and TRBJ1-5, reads AAGVIQSPRHLIKEKRETATLKCYPIPRHDTVYWYQQGPGQDPQFLISFYEKMQSDKGSIPDRFSAQQFSDYHSELNMSSLELGDSALYFCASSLQGTHQPQHFGDGTRLSIL.

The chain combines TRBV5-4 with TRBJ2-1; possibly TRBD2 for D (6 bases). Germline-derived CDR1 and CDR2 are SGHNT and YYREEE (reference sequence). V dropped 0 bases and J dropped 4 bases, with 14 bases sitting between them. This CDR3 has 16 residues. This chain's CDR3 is CASSLGGLGGYNEQFF. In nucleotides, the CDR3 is TGTGCCAGCAGCTTGGGGGGACTGGGGGGTTACAATGAGCAGTTCTTC.